This T cell receptor (beta chain) originates from a study of cytomegalovirus exposure and HLA in healthy donors (dated by TCRdb to the late 2010s). Study-wide context: In an earlier analysis of around 540 of the donors, under 300 Gb of sequence data and 100 million or so unique TCR beta sequences from 180 million or so T cells were reported. An early release covering roughly 600 HLA-typed donors comprised approximately 290 gigabases of sequencing data and 65 million to 100 million unique TCR sequences. Of the roughly 400 genotyped donors, approximately 80% were placed in the genetic ancestry cluster associated with self-reported Caucasian donors. The study aimed to test whether cataloging public T cell receptors could reveal signatures of past pathogen exposure. Using immunosequencing, the study profiled T cell repertoires from around 680 subjects and related those repertoires to cytomegalovirus serostatus. Along with the roughly 670-subject first cohort, a separate validation cohort of approximately 110 different subjects was used. High-throughput TCR immunosequencing, statistical association of individual TCRs with disease status, and machine learning were combined to predict cytomegalovirus infection status. To study patterns of TCR occurrence, a later analysis re-analyzed previously published TCR beta repertoires from 600 to 750 donors and added high-resolution HLA genotyping. The later analysis used no new phenotypic data to find candidate immune exposures, relying instead on TCR beta sequences and their occurrence across donors. An earlier analysis of 587 of the donors used high-throughput TCR beta sequencing to judge whether each TCR beta V gene segment behaved as functional or pseudogenic. Donor age, sex, ethnicity and CMV serostatus were compiled alongside the repertoire data. In a later genetic analysis, genome-wide SNP genotypes for about three fifths of the roughly 670 donors were used, and that subset was treated as a discovery cohort. Every repertoire in the discovery cohort had been generated on one and the same sequencing platform. HLA typing included class I and class II loci at four-digit resolution. The number of donors typed differed by locus, with about 629-630 for A, B, C, DRB1 and DQB1, 522 for DQA1, some 570 for DPA1, and approximately 470 for DPB1. Because of strong linkage in the cohort, 4 to 6 DR-DQ haplotypes were treated as single units for association and clustering. Among almost 400 genotyped donors of the cohort, an average of about 240,000 unique TCR beta nucleotide sequences were sequenced per donor, approximately 20% of them non-productive.

Library prep was done by the immunoSEQ multiplex PCR assay. The multiplex PCR relied on a mix of 60 forward primers for TCR Vbeta segments and 13 reverse primers for TCR Jbeta segments. The CDR3 region of rearranged TCR beta genes was amplified from genomic DNA by a multiplex PCR assay. The Illumina HiSeq System was used to sequence the amplified TCR beta libraries as 87-base-pair reads. In the paper's pipeline: Across the 500 to 700 repertoires, a later analysis counted approximately 83 million unique TCR beta chains, roughly 11 million of which were shared by at least two donors. To remove PCR and sequencing errors, raw reads were error-corrected and collapsed into unique sequences using a nearest-neighbor algorithm that merged closely related sequences. To assign V, D and J gene segments, CDR3 sequences were aligned to IMGT reference sequences. For a sequence to be retained, a match of at least six nucleotides was required to both a V gene segment and a J gene segment. Rearrangements were called productive when the CDR3 lacked stop codons and stayed in frame with V and J; all others were non-productive. CDR3 was defined according to IMGT convention as the region running from the second conserved V-encoded cysteine to the conserved J-encoded phenylalanine. In an earlier analysis of more than 550 of the donors, sequences lacking an unambiguous match to a single V gene segment were excluded. An earlier analysis of fewer than 650 of the donors classified V segments as functional when productive rearrangements were above 56.7% and as segregating when the standard deviation between donors was above 5%. A statistical classification framework was built for diagnosing cytomegalovirus status from the catalog of TCR beta chain sequences. In a later analysis, TCR nucleotide sequences were compared against IMGT/GENE-DB human TR gene sequences so that V and J genes could be assigned. In a later analysis, CDR3 sequences and most-parsimonious VDJ recombination scenarios were assigned using the TCRdist pipeline. A later analysis defined each TCR beta chain by its CDR3 amino acid sequence plus V-gene family, and excluded reads lacking a unique V-gene family. To address suspected cross-contamination and a sequencing artifact, a later analysis removed under 600 highly shared, low-generation-probability nucleotide sequences. A later analysis calculated a clonal expansion index for each public chain from normalized within-repertoire ranks of inferred template counts. A later analysis computed generation probabilities with a VDJ recombination model fitted to out-of-frame rearrangements, and checked the results against IGoR. A later analysis scored TCR-TCR, TCR-HLA and TCR-CMV co-occurrence with hypergeometric tests, applying a repertoire-size bias correction to TCR pairs. To estimate false discovery rates, a later analysis permuted the HLA or CMV assignments 20 times. In a later analysis, co-occurring TCRs were grouped using DBSCAN, with TCRdist sequence similarity added in when clustering inside HLA-allele-positive subsets. Co-occurrence clustering excluded repertoires with fewer than 30,000 or more than 120,000 public chains, plus five with anomalous nucleotide sharing. What TCRdb holds here is the immuneACCESS table cut down to in-frame rearrangements. Part of the clones is not present; checked against another copy, under half of the missing clones reflect an unresolved V gene, and the others are unexplained. The DNA was the basis for D and trimming; V, J and clone size are from that table. The sample yields around 190,000 clones; approximately 79% were counted once. The ten largest clones represent 0.69% of the sample.

V and J are trimmed by 3 bases and 2 bases, and the gene matches miss 10 bases of the junction. The CDR1 and CDR2 encoded by the germline V gene are SNHLY and FYNNEI. Including cysteine and phenylalanine, the CDR3 has 16 amino acids. Of the read, only the CDR3 DNA is kept; its 48 bases are in frame from base 1. Study-level results and caveats: According to the authors, the approach could potentially be generalized to other disease states and immunological phenotypes. When HLA alleles, especially DR and DQ, strongly co-occurred, attributing TCR associations to individual alleles was difficult. Roughly uniform sequencing depth across donors was assumed in presence/absence analyses, although this assumption may not hold. A few of the identified cytomegalovirus-associated TCR beta chains were confirmed in vitro to be specific for cytomegalovirus antigens. In an earlier analysis of 587 of the donors, most TCR beta V segments appeared in productive rearrangements about 90% or about 30% of the time, broadly matching IMGT annotations. In a later analysis, HLA-associated TCR beta chains showed more clonal expansion and lower generation probabilities than non-associated chains that were equally common. Immune exposure information for the cohort was limited to CMV serostatus. In a later genetic analysis, a missense DCLRE1C variant was associated with V-gene and J-gene trimming of TCR beta chains, and the association was replicated in an independent cohort. The study listed 164 TCR beta chains as associated with cytomegalovirus. A further reported finding was that TCR beta sequences accurately predicted the HLA-A and HLA-B alleles for most subjects in the first cohort. The cohort was sequenced for TCR beta chains only, and without alpha or paired-chain data the features that could be detected were limited. Because HLA typing was unavailable for some donors at each locus, only the typed subset was used in association tests. Because the 87-base-pair reads could not distinguish some IMGT-functional V segments, including TRBV6-2 and TRBV6-3, those segments were excluded. A later genetic analysis reported fewer N-insertions in productive TCRs among donors in an Asian-associated ancestry cluster than the roughly 720-donor mean. Linkage disequilibrium might explain the correlated functional status among segregating V segments, but an unknown experimental factor could not be ruled out. A group of highly shared sequence variants was considered likely to be a technical artifact of the sequencing pipeline. Cytomegalovirus status was reported to be diagnosed by the classifier with high specificity and sensitivity in both the original and validation cohorts. A later analysis reported that several top co-occurrence clusters appeared linked to parvovirus B19, influenza, CMV and Epstein-Barr virus. In a later analysis, the rate of TCR association differed among HLA loci, with DRB1 alleles having the most associated TCRs and HLA-C alleles having the fewest. The earlier analysis of 587 of the donors excluded 15 to 20 rarely observed V segments, including chromosome 9 orphons, because counts were too low. Across donors, most TCR sequences were observed very rarely, whereas some public TCRs were present in many individuals. A later analysis found that most CMV-associated TCR beta chains appeared HLA-restricted, with HLA associations seemingly driven largely by CMV exposure. At a false discovery rate of 0.05, a later analysis linked 15,000 to 20,000 TCR beta sequences to specific HLA alleles.

This clone showed up just a few times. There is no known antigen for this receptor. It has no much larger one-base neighbor in the sample; base qualities were not kept. The cohort consisted of approximately 670 healthy bone marrow donors. All cohort members were sampled while nominally healthy, although unrecorded immune exposures were likely present. The donor tested CMV seronegative and was one of the 352 seronegative cohort members. A peripheral blood sample was provided by each donor, and peripheral blood mononuclear cells were used for TCR beta sequencing. Genomic DNA was extracted from the blood cell samples with the Qiagen DNeasy Blood Extraction Kit.

This receptor was identified in a woman aged 40-49 years in good health and CMV-seronegative. The sequence is built from TRBV2 and TRBJ2-7, and TRBD2 matches 7 of the central bases. Source material: PBMCs. The nucleotides are TGTGCCAGCAGTGACGGGAAGACTAGCCTAACCTACGAGCAGTACTTC. This translates into CASSDGKTSLTYEQYF.